The clone carrying this T cell receptor beta chain was counted only a few times. Its antigen is currently unknown. The sample is drawn from a study of blood T cells in healthy people across ages. CDR3 size: 13 residues. From germline, CDR1 is SQVTM and CDR2 ANQGSEA. Unmatched junction bases numbered 4, after V lost 3 bases and J lost 8 bases. Using a J-beta primer mix together with a sample-barcoded 5' primer, a second PCR was run for roughly 7 to 11 cycles. Tags on each cDNA molecule came from a template-switch adaptor with 12 random nucleotides. TCRdb processed the 5' RACE reads anew with MiXCR; each CDR3 protein has one entry. The sample has over 700,000 distinct CDR3 sequences; 53% are singletons. Regarding the study as a whole: Among long-lived donors, naive CD4+ cells were more numerous and diversity higher than in aged donors.

The TCR sequence derives from a man older than 75 in good health. The sequenced sample consisted of blood. The V call is TRBV29-1, the J call TRBJ2-1; 10 bases align to TRBD1. In DNA form, the CDR3 reads TGCAGCGTTGATAGACAGGGGGCGTATGAGCAGTTCTTC. It encodes CSVDRQGAYEQFF.